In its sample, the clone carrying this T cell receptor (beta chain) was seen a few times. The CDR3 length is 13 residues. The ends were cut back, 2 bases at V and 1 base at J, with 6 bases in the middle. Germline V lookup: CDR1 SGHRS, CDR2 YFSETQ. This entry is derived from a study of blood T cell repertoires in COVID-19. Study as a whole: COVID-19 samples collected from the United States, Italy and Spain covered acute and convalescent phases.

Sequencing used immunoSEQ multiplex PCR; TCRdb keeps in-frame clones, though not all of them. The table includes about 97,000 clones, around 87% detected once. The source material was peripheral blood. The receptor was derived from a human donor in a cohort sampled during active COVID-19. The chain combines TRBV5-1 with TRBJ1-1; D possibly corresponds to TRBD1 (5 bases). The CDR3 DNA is TGCGCCAGCAGCTTCGGGGGGAACACTGAAGCTTTCTTT. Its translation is CASSFGGNTEAFF.